This TCR beta chain was captured by sequencing in a study of radiotherapy plus CTLA-4 blockade in lung cancer. Per the germline V gene, CDR1 is LNHDA and CDR2 is SQIVND (reference sequence). The CDR3 is 14 amino acids. V trimming: 6 bases; J trimming: 6 bases; junction bases outside the gene matches: 8. Study-wide results and caveats: Early blood T cell clone changes and increased post-radiation serum interferon-beta were reportedly the strongest response predictors.

As regards this clone: As yet, its antigen is unknown.

Only in-frame clones appear in the TCRdb table, and some are missing; sequencing was by immunoSEQ multiplex PCR. The table includes 45,000 or so clones, approximately 79% detected once. The clonotype comes from a human donor with non-small cell lung cancer who had stable disease on radiotherapy plus ipilimumab. The chain has TRBV19 and TRBJ1-5, with 7 bases identical to TRBD1. The sample here was peripheral blood, taken from a patient treated with radiotherapy plus ipilimumab. The CDR3 DNA follows: TGTGCCAGTAGCCCCGGGACAGACATTCAGCCCCAGCATTTT. Translation gives CASSPGTDIQPQHF.